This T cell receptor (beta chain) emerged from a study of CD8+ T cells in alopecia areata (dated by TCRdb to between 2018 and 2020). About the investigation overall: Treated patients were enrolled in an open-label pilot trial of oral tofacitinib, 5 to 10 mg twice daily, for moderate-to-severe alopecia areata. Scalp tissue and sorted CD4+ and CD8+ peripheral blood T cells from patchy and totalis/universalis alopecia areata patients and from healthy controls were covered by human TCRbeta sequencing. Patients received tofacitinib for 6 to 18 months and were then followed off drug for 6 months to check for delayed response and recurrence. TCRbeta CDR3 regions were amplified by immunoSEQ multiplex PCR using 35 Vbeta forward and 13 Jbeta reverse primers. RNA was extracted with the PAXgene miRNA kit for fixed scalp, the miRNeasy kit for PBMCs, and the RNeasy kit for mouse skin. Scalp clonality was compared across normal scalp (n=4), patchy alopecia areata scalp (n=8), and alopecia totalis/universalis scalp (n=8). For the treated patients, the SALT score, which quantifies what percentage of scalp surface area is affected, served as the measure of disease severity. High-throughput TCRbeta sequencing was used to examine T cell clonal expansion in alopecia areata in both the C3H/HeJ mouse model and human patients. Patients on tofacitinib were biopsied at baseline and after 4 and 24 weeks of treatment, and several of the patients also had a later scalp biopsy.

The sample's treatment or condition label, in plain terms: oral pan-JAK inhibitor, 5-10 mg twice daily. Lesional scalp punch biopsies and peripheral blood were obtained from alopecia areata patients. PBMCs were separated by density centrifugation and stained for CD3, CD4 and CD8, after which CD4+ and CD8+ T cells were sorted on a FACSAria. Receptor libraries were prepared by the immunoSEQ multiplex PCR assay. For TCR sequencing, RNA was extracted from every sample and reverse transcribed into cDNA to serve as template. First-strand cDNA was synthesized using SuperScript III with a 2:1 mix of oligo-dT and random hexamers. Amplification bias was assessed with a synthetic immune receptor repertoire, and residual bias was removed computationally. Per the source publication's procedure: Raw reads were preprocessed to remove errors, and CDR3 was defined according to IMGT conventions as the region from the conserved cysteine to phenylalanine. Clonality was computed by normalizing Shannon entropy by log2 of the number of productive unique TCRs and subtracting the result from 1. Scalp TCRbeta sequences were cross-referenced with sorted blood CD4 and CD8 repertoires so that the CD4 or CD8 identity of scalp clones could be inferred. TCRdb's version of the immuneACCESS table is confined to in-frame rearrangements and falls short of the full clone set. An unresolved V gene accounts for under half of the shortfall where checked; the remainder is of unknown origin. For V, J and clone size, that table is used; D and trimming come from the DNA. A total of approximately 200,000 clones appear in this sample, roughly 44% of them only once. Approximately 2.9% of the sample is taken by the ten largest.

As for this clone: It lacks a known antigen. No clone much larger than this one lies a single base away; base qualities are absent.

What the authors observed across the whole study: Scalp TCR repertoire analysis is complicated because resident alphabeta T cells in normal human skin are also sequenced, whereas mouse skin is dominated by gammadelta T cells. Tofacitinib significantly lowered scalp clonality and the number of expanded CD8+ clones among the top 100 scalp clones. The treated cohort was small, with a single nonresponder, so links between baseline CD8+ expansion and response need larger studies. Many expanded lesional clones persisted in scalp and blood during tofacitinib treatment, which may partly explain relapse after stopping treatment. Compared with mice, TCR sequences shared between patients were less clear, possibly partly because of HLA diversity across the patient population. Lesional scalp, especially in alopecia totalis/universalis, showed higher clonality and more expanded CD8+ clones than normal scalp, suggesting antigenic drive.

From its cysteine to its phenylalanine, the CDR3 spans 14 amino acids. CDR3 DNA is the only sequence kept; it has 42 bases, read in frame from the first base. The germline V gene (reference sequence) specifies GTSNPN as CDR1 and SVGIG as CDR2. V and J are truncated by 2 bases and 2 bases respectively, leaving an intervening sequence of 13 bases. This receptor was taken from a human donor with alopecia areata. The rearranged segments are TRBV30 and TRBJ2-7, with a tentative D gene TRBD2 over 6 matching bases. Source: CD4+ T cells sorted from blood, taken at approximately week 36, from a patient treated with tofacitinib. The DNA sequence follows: TGTGCCTGGAGTCTCCTCTGGGGGGCCTACGAGCAGTACTTC. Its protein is CAWSLLWGAYEQYF.